This T cell receptor beta chain stems from a study of T cell repertoires in cytomegalovirus infection. Study-level background: Based on public TCR beta signatures, there were indications of CMV infection and of a matching HLA type.

The CDR3 sequence is 16 residues long. The ends were cut back, 2 bases at V and 9 bases at J, with 23 bases in the middle. The V gene's germline CDR1 is MNHEY and CDR2 SVGAGI. This clonotype was recorded many times. The target antigen is unknown. Study-level results: The ex vivo response was dominated by HLA-C-restricted CMV-specific TCR beta clonotypes.

TCRdb passed the reads through MiXCR, listing each CDR3 protein once. Of under 300,000 distinct CDR3 sequences in the sample, approximately 13% were seen once. Source material: PBMCs. The rearrangement links TRBV6-5 to TRBJ2-7; weak D call: TRBD2 (6 bases). The source of this sequence is a human donor in good health (CMV status not recorded). Some clones in this sample may be carry-over from other donors' samples. As DNA, the CDR3 is TGTGCCAGCAGTTACACGGGACCTTTGGAGGGTTCATCGCAGTACTTC. Translating it yields CASSYTGPLEGSSQYF.